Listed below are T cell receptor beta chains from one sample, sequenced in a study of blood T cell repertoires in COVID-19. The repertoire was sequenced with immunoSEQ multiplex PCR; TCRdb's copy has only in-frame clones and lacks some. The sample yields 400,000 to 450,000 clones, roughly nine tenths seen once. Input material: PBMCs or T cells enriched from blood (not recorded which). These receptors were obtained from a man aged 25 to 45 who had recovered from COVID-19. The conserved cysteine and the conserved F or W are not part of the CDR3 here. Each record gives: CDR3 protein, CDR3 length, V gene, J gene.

CDR3 protein: ASMLAGGRDTQY; CDR3 length: 12; V gene: TRBV7-9; J gene: TRBJ2-3
CDR3 protein: ASSLDRDGETQY; CDR3 length: 12; V gene: TRBV27; J gene: TRBJ2-5
CDR3 protein: SATRAAKETQY; CDR3 length: 11; V gene: TRBV29-1; J gene: TRBJ2-5
CDR3 protein: ASSSRVRYEQY; CDR3 length: 11; V gene: TRBV7-2; J gene: TRBJ2-7
CDR3 protein: ASSWPDLAKNIQY; CDR3 length: 13; V gene: TRBV5-1; J gene: TRBJ2-4
CDR3 protein: ASSGSGANVLT; CDR3 length: 11; V gene: TRBV12-3/TRBV12-4; J gene: TRBJ2-6
CDR3 protein: ASSVGIVAGGHYNEQF; CDR3 length: 16; V gene: TRBV9; J gene: TRBJ2-1
CDR3 protein: ASSFRLAATGYEQY; CDR3 length: 14; V gene: TRBV2; J gene: TRBJ2-7
CDR3 protein: ASSEARNMNTEAF; CDR3 length: 13; V gene: TRBV2; J gene: TRBJ1-1
CDR3 protein: ASSAALAGGPKDEQF; CDR3 length: 15; V gene: TRBV2; J gene: TRBJ2-1
CDR3 protein: ASNSGTGGQPQH; CDR3 length: 12; V gene: TRBV19; J gene: TRBJ1-5
CDR3 protein: ASSYEAQGLYNEQF; CDR3 length: 14; V gene: TRBV6-2/TRBV6-3; J gene: TRBJ2-1
CDR3 protein: ASSVGTGGTEKLF; CDR3 length: 13; V gene: TRBV9; J gene: TRBJ1-4
CDR3 protein: ASSQSRDNEKLF; CDR3 length: 12; V gene: TRBV28; J gene: TRBJ1-4
CDR3 protein: ASRFSGRAYNEQF; CDR3 length: 13; V gene: TRBV11-2; J gene: TRBJ2-1
CDR3 protein: AWSWGGLNEQF; CDR3 length: 11; V gene: TRBV30; J gene: TRBJ2-1
CDR3 protein: ASNGVATEAF; CDR3 length: 10; V gene: TRBV28; J gene: TRBJ1-1
CDR3 protein: ASSLADRGDIQY; CDR3 length: 12; V gene: TRBV7-9; J gene: TRBJ2-4
CDR3 protein: ASPFIGLPYNSPLH; CDR3 length: 14; V gene: TRBV12-1; J gene: TRBJ1-6
CDR3 protein: ASSLPGSPTNEQF; CDR3 length: 13; V gene: TRBV7-9; J gene: TRBJ2-1
CDR3 protein: ASSQGPANTGELF; CDR3 length: 13; V gene: TRBV3-1/TRBV3-2; J gene: TRBJ2-2
CDR3 protein: ASSLGFRSEAF; CDR3 length: 11; V gene: TRBV28; J gene: TRBJ1-1
CDR3 protein: ASSLYGEQY; CDR3 length: 9; V gene: TRBV28; J gene: TRBJ2-7
CDR3 protein: ASSLKNTEAF; CDR3 length: 10; V gene: TRBV11-2; J gene: TRBJ1-1
CDR3 protein: ASSLAHGGAGAFNEKLF; CDR3 length: 17; V gene: TRBV7-8; J gene: TRBJ1-4
CDR3 protein: ASSIIQEGTYEQY; CDR3 length: 13; V gene: TRBV19; J gene: TRBJ2-7
CDR3 protein: ASSLPTGQGNTIY; CDR3 length: 13; V gene: TRBV5-8; J gene: TRBJ1-3
CDR3 protein: ASSQGRTGAYEQY; CDR3 length: 13; V gene: TRBV4-1; J gene: TRBJ2-7
CDR3 protein: ASSESNRGSYEQY; CDR3 length: 13; V gene: TRBV25-1; J gene: TRBJ2-7
CDR3 protein: ASSIEAHTEAF; CDR3 length: 11; V gene: TRBV19; J gene: TRBJ1-1
CDR3 protein: ASSEKPGGYGYT; CDR3 length: 12; V gene: TRBV2; J gene: TRBJ1-2
CDR3 protein: ASSLFSGKGSPLH; CDR3 length: 13; V gene: TRBV5-6; J gene: TRBJ1-6
CDR3 protein: ASSQGTQNYGYT; CDR3 length: 12; V gene: TRBV3-1/TRBV3-2; J gene: TRBJ1-2
CDR3 protein: ASSPFRSQGTEAF; CDR3 length: 13; V gene: TRBV7-9; J gene: TRBJ1-1
CDR3 protein: ARAGSVSYEQY; CDR3 length: 11; V gene: TRBV12-3/TRBV12-4; J gene: TRBJ2-7
CDR3 protein: ASSVTGWGANVLT; CDR3 length: 13; V gene: TRBV6-5; J gene: TRBJ2-6
CDR3 protein: ASSSQGVTEAF; CDR3 length: 11; V gene: TRBV5-1; J gene: TRBJ1-1
CDR3 protein: ASSGQDYGYT; CDR3 length: 10; V gene: TRBV9; J gene: TRBJ1-2
CDR3 protein: ASRRDRGTYNEQF; CDR3 length: 13; V gene: TRBV5-4; J gene: TRBJ2-1
CDR3 protein: ASRGQGVYEQY; CDR3 length: 11; V gene: TRBV28; J gene: TRBJ2-7
CDR3 protein: ASQGGGYT; CDR3 length: 8; V gene: TRBV30; J gene: TRBJ1-2
CDR3 protein: ASSYSRTGLNSPLH; CDR3 length: 14; V gene: TRBV7-2; J gene: TRBJ1-6
CDR3 protein: ATSGGYEQY; CDR3 length: 9; V gene: TRBV27; J gene: TRBJ2-7
CDR3 protein: AWRRQTGVYGYT; CDR3 length: 12; V gene: TRBV30; J gene: TRBJ1-2
CDR3 protein: ASSRPGQGDSGYT; CDR3 length: 13; V gene: TRBV18; J gene: TRBJ1-2
CDR3 protein: ASSLGGTGSSNYGYT; CDR3 length: 15; V gene: TRBV5-1; J gene: TRBJ1-2
CDR3 protein: ASSEHRDFHYEQY; CDR3 length: 13; V gene: TRBV5-5; J gene: TRBJ2-7
CDR3 protein: ASSLGVGELF; CDR3 length: 10; V gene: TRBV6-5; J gene: TRBJ2-2
CDR3 protein: ASSPWSAGSVVVAGNTIY; CDR3 length: 18; V gene: TRBV18; J gene: TRBJ1-3
CDR3 protein: ASSLRTSGRDLDEQY; CDR3 length: 15; V gene: TRBV7-7; J gene: TRBJ2-7
CDR3 protein: SGPRGLFANVLT; CDR3 length: 12; V gene: TRBV29-1; J gene: TRBJ2-6
CDR3 protein: ASSLLRMWSRGYT; CDR3 length: 13; V gene: TRBV28; J gene: TRBJ1-2
CDR3 protein: ASSQSWTGGNTIY; CDR3 length: 13; V gene: TRBV4-1; J gene: TRBJ1-3
CDR3 protein: ASSLRGGGEKLF; CDR3 length: 12; V gene: TRBV27; J gene: TRBJ1-4
CDR3 protein: ASSLEFQSDTQY; CDR3 length: 12; V gene: TRBV11-2; J gene: TRBJ2-3
CDR3 protein: ASRRNPSGSNEQY; CDR3 length: 13; V gene: TRBV4-1; J gene: TRBJ2-7
CDR3 protein: ASTPGTGDEKLF; CDR3 length: 12; V gene: TRBV7-9; J gene: TRBJ1-4
CDR3 protein: ASTAQGSNEKLF; CDR3 length: 12; V gene: TRBV11-2; J gene: TRBJ1-4
CDR3 protein: ASSPERGGSYNEQF; CDR3 length: 14; V gene: TRBV18; J gene: TRBJ2-1